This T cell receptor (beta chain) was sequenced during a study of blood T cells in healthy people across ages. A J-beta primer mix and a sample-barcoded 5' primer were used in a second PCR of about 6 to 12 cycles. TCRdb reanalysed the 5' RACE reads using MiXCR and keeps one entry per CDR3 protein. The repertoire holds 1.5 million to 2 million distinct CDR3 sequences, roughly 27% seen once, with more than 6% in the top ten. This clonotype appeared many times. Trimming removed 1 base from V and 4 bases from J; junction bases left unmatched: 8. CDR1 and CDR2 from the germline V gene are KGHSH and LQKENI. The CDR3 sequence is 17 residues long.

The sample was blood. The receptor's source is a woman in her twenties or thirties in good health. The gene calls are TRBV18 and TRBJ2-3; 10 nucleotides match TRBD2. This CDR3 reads CASSPRSSGGAADTQYF. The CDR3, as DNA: TGTGCCAGCTCACCACGTTCCAGCGGGGGGGCAGCAGATACGCAGTATTTT.